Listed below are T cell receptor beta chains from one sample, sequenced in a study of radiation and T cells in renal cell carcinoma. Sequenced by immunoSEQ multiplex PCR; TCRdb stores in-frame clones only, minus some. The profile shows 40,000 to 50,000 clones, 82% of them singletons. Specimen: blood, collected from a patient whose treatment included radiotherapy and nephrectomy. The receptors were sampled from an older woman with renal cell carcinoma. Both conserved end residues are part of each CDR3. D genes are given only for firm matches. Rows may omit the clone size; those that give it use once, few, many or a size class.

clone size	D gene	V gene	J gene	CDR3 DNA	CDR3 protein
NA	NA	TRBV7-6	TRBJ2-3	TGTGCCAGCAGCTCCCTAGGTCCGAGCACAGATACGCAGTATTTT	CASSSLGPSTDTQYF
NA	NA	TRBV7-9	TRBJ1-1	TGTGCCAGCAGCTTAGATGACAGACCGAACACTGAAGCTTTCTTT	CASSLDDRPNTEAFF
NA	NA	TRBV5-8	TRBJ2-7	TGTGCCAGCAGCTTATTCTACGAGCAGTACTTC	CASSLFYEQYF
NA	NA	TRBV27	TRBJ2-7	TGTGCCAGCAGTTTAGGGTACAGGGACGATGAGCAGTACTTC	CASSLGYRDDEQYF
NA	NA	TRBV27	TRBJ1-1	TGTGCCAGCAGTTTCGGCTCCAGGGCGGACACTGAAGCTTTCTTT	CASSFGSRADTEAFF
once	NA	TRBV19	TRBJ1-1	TGTGCCAGCGGTTTACAGGAATACACTGAAGCTTTCTTT	CASGLQEYTEAFF
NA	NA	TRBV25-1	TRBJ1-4	TGTGCCAGCAGTGCCGGGGCAGGGGCTGAAAAACTGTTTTTT	CASSAGAGAEKLFF
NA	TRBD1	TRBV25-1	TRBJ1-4	TGTGCCAGCACCCGGGGACAGGGGGTGGGGGAAAAACTGTTTTTT	CASTRGQGVGEKLFF
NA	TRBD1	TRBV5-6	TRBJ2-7	TGTGCCAGCAGCTGGGGACAGGGGAGGGTCGAGCAGTACTTC	CASSWGQGRVEQYF
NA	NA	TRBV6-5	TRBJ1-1	TGTGCCAGCAGTCCGGGGGCAGGGGTATCAACTGAAGCTTTCTTT	CASSPGAGVSTEAFF
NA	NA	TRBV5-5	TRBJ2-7	TGTGCCAGCAGCCCGTCGGCCCTCTCCTACGAGCAGTACTTC	CASSPSALSYEQYF
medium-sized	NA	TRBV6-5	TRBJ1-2	TGTGCCAGCAGGCAGAAGGGAGGTTTGGACTATGGCTACACCTTC	CASRQKGGLDYGYTF
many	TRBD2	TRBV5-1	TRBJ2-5	TGCGCCAGCAGCTTGGCCTATACCGGGGGGGGGCAAGAGACCCAGTACTTC	CASSLAYTGGGQETQYF
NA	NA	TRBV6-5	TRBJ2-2	TGTGCCAGCAGTTTAAACAGGGGACTTCTTCCCGGGGAGCTGTTTTTT	CASSLNRGLLPGELFF
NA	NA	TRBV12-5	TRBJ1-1	TGTGCTAGTGGTTTGGTGGGGAACACTGAAGCTTTCTTT	CASGLVGNTEAFF
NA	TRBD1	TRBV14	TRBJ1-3	TGTGCCAGCAGCCCGGACAGGCCGAGCTCTGGAAACACCATATATTTT	CASSPDRPSSGNTIYF
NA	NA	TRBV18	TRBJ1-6	TGTGCCAGCTCACCACAGGGGAGCGATTCACCCCTCCACTTT	CASSPQGSDSPLHF
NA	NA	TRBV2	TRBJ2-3	TGTGCCAGCAGTGCCGGGACCCACAGCACAGATACGCAGTATTTT	CASSAGTHSTDTQYF
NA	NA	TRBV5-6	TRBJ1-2	TGTGCCAGCAGGGACAGCGACTATGGCTACACCTTC	CASRDSDYGYTF
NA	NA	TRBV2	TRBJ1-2	TGTGCCAGCAGTGAAGCAACAGGACCTCTGGGCTATGGCTACACCTTC	CASSEATGPLGYGYTF
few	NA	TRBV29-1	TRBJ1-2	TGCAGCGTCGTAGTCAGAGAGAGGAACTATGGCTACACCTTC	CSVVVRERNYGYTF
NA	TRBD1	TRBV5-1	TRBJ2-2	TGCGCCAGCAGCCGGGGGATGCAGGGGGCTTACACCGGGGAGCTGTTTTTT	CASSRGMQGAYTGELFF
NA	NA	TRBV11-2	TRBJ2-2	TGTGCCACCGCCGGGCCAATGCGGGAAGAGGAGGGGGAGCTGTTTTTT	CATAGPMREEEGELFF
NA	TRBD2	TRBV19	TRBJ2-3	TGTGCCAGTCGCCGGACTAGCGGTTCTCGCGCAGATACGCAGTATTTT	CASRRTSGSRADTQYF
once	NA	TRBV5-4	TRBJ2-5	TGTGCCAGCAGCCCTGCGTCCCCTTTTGTAACCCAGTACTTC	CASSPASPFVTQYF
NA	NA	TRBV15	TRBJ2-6	TGTGCCACCAGCAGAGATGGTAACTCTGGGGCCAACGTCCTGACTTTC	CATSRDGNSGANVLTF
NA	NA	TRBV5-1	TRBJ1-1	TGCGCCAGCAGCTTGGTGGTGGAGGACACTGAAGCTTTCTTT	CASSLVVEDTEAFF